These T cell receptor beta chains were read from a single sample in a study of shared clonotypes between healthy human individuals. Here immunoSEQ multiplex PCR was the method, and the copy in TCRdb shows in-frame clones only, minus some. The sample has about 2.2 million clones, approximately 92% seen once. The sequencing input was naive CD8+ T cells from PBMCs. The receptors here all came from a man in his late teens or twenties in good health. Some clones in this sample may be carry-over from other donors' samples. CDR3s include the opening cysteine and the closing phenylalanine or tryptophan. A D gene is named only where the DNA matches it firmly. Some rows have no size entry. The others give once, few or many, or a class for an expanded clone.

cdr3_aa	cdr3_nt	j_call	v_call	clone_size	d_call
CASSARVGHLINSGANVLTF	TGTGCCAGCAGCGCCCGGGTGGGACACCTCATAAACTCTGGGGCCAACGTCCTGACTTTC	TRBJ2-6	TRBV9	-	-
CASSWIRSEKLFF	TGTGCCAGCAGCTGGATACGTTCTGAAAAACTGTTTTTT	TRBJ1-4	TRBV14	once	-
CASSMERGEHEQFF	TGTGCCAGCAGTATGGAGAGGGGTGAACATGAGCAGTTCTTC	TRBJ2-1	TRBV7-9	-	-
CASSHLPGTGTGELFF	TGTGCCAGCAGCCACCTCCCCGGGACGGGCACCGGGGAGCTGTTTTTT	TRBJ2-2	TRBV7-9	-	-
CASSLVFSNEQYF	TGTGCCAGCAGCTTAGTTTTTAGCAACGAGCAGTACTTC	TRBJ2-7	TRBV7-8	-	-
CASSEGQGPGYEQYF	TGTGCCAGCAGCGAAGGACAGGGTCCTGGCTACGAGCAGTACTTC	TRBJ2-7	TRBV7-7	-	TRBD1
CSARDQGVNTEAFF	TGCAGCGCGAGGGACCAAGGGGTTAACACTGAAGCTTTCTTT	TRBJ1-1	TRBV29-1	-	-
CATRTSGDYNEQFF	TGTGCCACCAGGACTAGCGGGGACTACAATGAGCAGTTCTTC	TRBJ2-1	TRBV28	-	TRBD2
CASSLSTNSYEQYF	TGTGCCAGCAGCTTATCCACAAACTCCTACGAGCAGTACTTC	TRBJ2-7	TRBV7-9	-	-
CASRDAGGAGEKLFF	TGCGCCAGCAGAGATGCCGGGGGCGCCGGCGAAAAACTGTTTTTT	TRBJ1-4	TRBV5-1	-	-
CASSQVWSGGETQYF	TGCGCCAGCAGCCAAGTTTGGTCGGGCGGAGAGACCCAGTACTTC	TRBJ2-5	TRBV4-1	-	-
CASSQSPLGAFF	TGTGCCAGCAGCCAAAGCCCTCTGGGAGCTTTCTTT	TRBJ1-1	TRBV16	few	-
CASSQGGTALEKLFF	TGTGCCAGCAGCCAAGGGGGGACAGCCCTCGAAAAACTGTTTTTT	TRBJ1-4	TRBV14	-	TRBD1
CATSRDLTNSPLHF	TGTGCCACCAGCAGAGATTTGACCAATTCACCCCTCCACTTT	TRBJ1-6	TRBV15	many	-
CASSQDRTVLWAFF	TGCGCCAGCAGCCAAGATCGAACAGTCCTGTGGGCTTTCTTT	TRBJ1-1	TRBV4-3	once	-
CASSQPGQGKETQYF	TGTGCCAGCAGCCAGCCGGGACAGGGCAAAGAGACCCAGTACTTC	TRBJ2-5	TRBV13	-	TRBD1
CASTTSGSRNEQFF	TGTGCCAGCACCACTAGCGGGAGTCGAAATGAGCAGTTCTTC	TRBJ2-1	TRBV27	-	TRBD2
CSYSGSSYEQYF	TGCAGCTATTCCGGGAGCTCCTACGAGCAGTACTTC	TRBJ2-7	TRBV29-1	-	-
CSVDRGTGELFF	TGCAGCGTTGACCGGGGCACCGGGGAGCTGTTTTTT	TRBJ2-2	TRBV29-1	-	-
CASSPDLATTYNEQFF	TGTGCCAGCAGCCCTGATTTAGCGACGACCTACAATGAGCAGTTCTTC	TRBJ2-1	TRBV7-9	-	-
CAWSVGGEQYF	TGTGCCTGGAGTGTAGGGGGTGAGCAGTACTTC	TRBJ2-7	TRBV30	-	-
CASSYRLAYEQYF	TGTGCCAGCAGTTACCGACTTGCCTACGAGCAGTACTTC	TRBJ2-7	TRBV27	-	-
CASSGRAGGANVLTF	TGTGCCAGCAGCGGCCGGGCAGGCGGGGCCAACGTCCTGACTTTC	TRBJ2-6	TRBV6-1	-	-
CASSFKADSDTQYF	TGTGCCAGCAGCTTTAAGGCAGATTCAGATACGCAGTATTTT	TRBJ2-3	TRBV7-9	-	-